A single sample gave rise to the 10 T cell receptor beta chains below, sequenced in a study of OX40 agonist ivuxolimab in advanced cancers. The library was obtained by the immunoSEQ multiplex PCR assay. In TCRdb, the immuneACCESS table is reduced to in-frame sequences with V and J assigned. These tables do not hold every clone; where another copy was compared, an unresolved V gene accounts for under half, and the others remain unexplained. This sample lists approximately 76,000 clones; 70% to 90% were detected once. Roughly 5.5% of the sample belongs to the ten largest clones. Material: CD4+ or CD8+ T cells sorted from blood, obtained in a trial of the OX40 agonist ivuxolimab. The source of these receptors is an adult with an advanced solid tumor such as melanoma, head and neck, liver or kidney cancer.

On this clone: Within the sample, other DNA sequences also encode this same CDR3. The rearrangement links TRBV7-2 to TRBJ2-7, with 11 bases aligning to TRBD2. V was pared by 4 bases and J by 3 bases, with 2 bases of the junction left unmatched. This CDR3 is 14 amino acids long. The germline V gene has CDR1 SGHTA and CDR2 FQGNSA. For the CDR3, the DNA is TGTGCCAGCAGCTCCGGGACTAGCGGCTACGAGCAGTACTTC. Protein product: CASSSGTSGYEQYF.

The table lists this clone with a count of one. V and J are TRBV5-8 and TRBJ1-5; 10 nucleotides agree with TRBD1. The V and J ends lost 4 bases and 6 bases, in that order; junction bases with no gene match: 4. The CDR3 loop spans 14 amino acids. Germline-derived CDR1 and CDR2 are SGHTS and YDEGEE. The CDR3 sequence: CASSLGTGVQPQHF. The CDR3 coding sequence is TGTGCCAGCAGCCTTGGGACAGGGGTTCAGCCCCAGCATTTT.

The J gene is TRBJ2-3, the V gene TRBV7-2, with 8 bases fitting TRBD2. Germline trimming cut 2 bases from V and 0 bases from J; bases unmatched to any gene: 7. The CDR3 totals 17 residues. CDR1 and CDR2 (germline): SGHTA, FQGNSA. CDR3 DNA: TGTGCCAGCAGCTTAATGTCTAGCGGGCAGAGCACAGATACGCAGTATTTT. Its translation: CASSLMSSGQSTDTQYF.

This chain joins TRBV7-9 and TRBJ1-1, with a weak D call TRBD1 (6 bases). This CDR3 is built from 15 residues. CDR1 is SEHNR, CDR2 FQNEAQ, per germline (reference sequence). The germline V and J ends were trimmed by 5 bases and 0 bases, with 13 bases remaining between them. CDR3 amino acids: CASSRPTGLNTEAFF. The CDR3 region has the DNA TGTGCCAGCAGCCGACCGACAGGCTTGAACACTGAAGCTTTCTTT.

J is TRBJ1-6 and V is TRBV2, with TRBD1 matching 8 bases. Germline trimming cut 6 bases from V and 7 bases from J; bases unmatched to any gene: 11. Germline CDR1 reads SNHLY; CDR2 reads FYNNEI. This CDR3 has 16 amino acids. The CDR3 reads CASRPDRGVGNSPLHF. CDR3 coding DNA: TGTGCCAGCAGACCCGACAGGGGAGTAGGGAATTCACCCCTCCACTTT.

This rearrangement joins TRBV6-5 to TRBJ1-5, with D perhaps TRBD1 (6 bases). The CDR3 is 15 residues long. Germline V CDR1 and CDR2: MNHEY, SVGAGI. Deletions cut 4 bases from V and 0 bases from J, with 10 bases between. This CDR3 reads CASSSQGNSNQPQHF. Here the CDR3 DNA reads TGTGCCAGCAGTTCACAGGGAAATAGCAATCAGCCCCAGCATTTT.

This chain uses TRBV5-6 with TRBJ1-1; 9 bases agree with TRBD1. This CDR3 contains 15 residues. J was trimmed by 0 bases and V by 5 bases; bases with no gene match: 5. The V gene's germline CDR1 is SGHDT and CDR2 YYEEEE. CDR3 protein: CASSTQGAMNTEAFF. The DNA of the CDR3 is TGTGCCAGCAGTACACAGGGGGCCATGAACACTGAAGCTTTCTTT.

This rearrangement joins TRBV7-9 to TRBJ2-7, with no clear D. CDR3 length equals 12 residues. The germline V gene has CDR1 SEHNR and CDR2 FQNEAQ (reference sequence). The CDR3 sequence is CAIPKALGEQYF. CDR3 coding DNA: TGTGCGATCCCGAAAGCGTTGGGCGAGCAGTACTTC.

The chain employs TRBV14 and TRBJ2-7; D is ambiguous. V was trimmed by 2 bases and J by 4 bases, leaving 9 bases between them. This CDR3 is built from 13 residues. Per germline, CDR1 SGHDN and CDR2 FVKESK. CDR3 in amino acids: CASSQPPLYEQYF. As DNA, the CDR3 is TGTGCCAGCAGCCAACCACCGCTGTACGAGCAGTACTTC.

The rearrangement links TRBV7-2 to TRBJ1-5, with D tentatively TRBD1 (5 bases). Germline V lookup: CDR1 SGHTA, CDR2 FQGNSA. The CDR3 contains 15 residues. The V gene lost 2 bases and the J gene lost 0 bases, with 8 bases spanning the gap. CDR3 amino acids: CASSLQGDSNQPQHF. The CDR3 DNA reads as TGTGCCAGCAGCTTACAAGGGGATAGCAATCAGCCCCAGCATTTT. The complete variable domain, with remaining parts taken from reference TRBV7-2 and TRBJ1-5, reads GAGVSQSPSNKVTEKGKDVELRCDPISGHTALYWYRQSLGQGLEFLIYFQGNSAPDKSGLPSDRFSAERTGGSVSTLTIQRTQQEDSAVYLCASSLQGDSNQPQHFGDGTRLSIL.